The 15 T cell receptor beta chains listed next were all sequenced from one sample in a study of PD-1 blockade in classical Hodgkin lymphoma. Libraries were prepared by immunoSEQ multiplex PCR; TCRdb keeps only in-frame clonotypes and omits some of them. The sample lists 70,000 or so clones; 85% to 95% were seen once. Exposure to brentuximab vedotin varied, and each patient had relapsed following autologous stem cell transplantation. Sequencing used peripheral blood mononuclear cells (PBMCs), obtained at baseline. These receptors were obtained from a human donor with classical Hodgkin lymphoma.

V gene TRBV27 combines with J gene TRBJ2-2; D remains unclear. Per the germline V gene, CDR1 is MNHEY and CDR2 is SMNVEV (reference sequence). The germline V and J ends were trimmed by 2 bases and 7 bases, with 8 bases remaining between them. This CDR3 contains 13 residues. The CDR3 coding sequence is TGTGCCAGCAGTTTAGATTTGGGCGGGGAGCTGTTTTTT. It specifies CASSLDLGGELFF.

This clone was seen a single time. The rearrangement joins TRBV27 to TRBJ2-5, with TRBD1 identical over 7 bases. Germline V gene sequence: CDR1 MNHEY, CDR2 SMNVEV (reference sequence). With V trimmed by 5 bases and J by 5 bases, 14 bases remained unmatched. CDR3 length: 16 amino acids. DNA of the CDR3: TGTGCCAGCAGTCCGGGGACAGTTTCCATGGGCGAGACCCAGTACTTC. This translates into CASSPGTVSMGETQYF.

The gene calls are TRBV6-6 and TRBJ2-1, with 10 bases identical to TRBD2. This CDR3 contains 16 residues. Looked up from germline, CDR1 is MNHNY and CDR2 is SVGAGI (reference sequence). The junction had 12 bases not matched to a gene; V was cut back by 5 bases and J by 8 bases. The CDR3 spells CASSPRSSGRNYEQFF. The CDR3 bases are TGTGCCAGCAGTCCACGTAGTAGCGGGAGGAATTATGAGCAGTTCTTC.

This chain connects TRBV4-3 to TRBJ2-7; the match to TRBD1 covers 8 bases. This CDR3 has 15 residues. Germline CDR1 LGHNA, CDR2 YSLEER. Trimming removed 4 bases from V and 5 bases from J; junction bases left unmatched: 10. CDR3 amino acids: CASSPQWQGANEQYF. In nucleotides, the CDR3 is TGCGCCAGCAGCCCCCAGTGGCAGGGGGCGAACGAGCAGTACTTC.

This clone appeared a single time. The V and J genes are TRBV2 and TRBJ1-2; D gene ambiguous. The CDR3 extends over 13 amino acids. V dropped 6 bases and J dropped 4 bases, with 12 bases sitting between them. Per germline, CDR1 SNHLY and CDR2 FYNNEI. Written as DNA, the CDR3 is TGTGCCAGCAGCTCGGTAGGGTCCTATGGCTACACCTTC. It translates to CASSSVGSYGYTF.

The chain uses TRBV9 and TRBJ2-3; D perhaps matches TRBD1 (6 bases). Trimming stripped 0 bases from V and 3 bases from J, with 23 bases between. Per germline, CDR1 SGDLS and CDR2 YYNGEE. The CDR3 is 19 residues long. CDR3 region: CASSVAGRVGQGFTDTQYF. CDR3 sequence (DNA): TGTGCCAGCAGCGTAGCCGGGCGGGTGGGCCAGGGGTTTACAGATACGCAGTATTTT. Looking up the rest from reference TRBV9 and TRBJ2-3 gives the full variable domain: DSGVTQTPKHLITATGQRVTLRCSPRSGDLSVYWYQQSLDQGLQFLIQYYNGEERAKGNILERFSAQQFPDLHSELNLSSLELGDSALYFCASSVAGRVGQGFTDTQYFGPGTRLTVL.

The chain recombines TRBV19 with TRBJ1-2; 9 bases line up with TRBD1. After removal of 7 bases from V and 6 bases from J, the junction contained 9 bases not matched to a gene. CDR1 and CDR2 (germline): LNHDA, SQIVND (reference sequence). The CDR3 runs to 14 residues. The CDR3 loop reads CASNEQGARNGYTF. In DNA form, the CDR3 reads TGTGCCAGTAATGAACAGGGGGCGCGGAATGGCTACACCTTC.

This sequence joins TRBV5-6 and TRBJ1-4; a weak D match, TRBD1 (5 bases). CDR1 is SGHDT, CDR2 YYEEEE, per germline. The CDR3 runs 17 residues. The ends were cut back, 2 bases at V and 0 bases at J, with 14 bases in the middle. The CDR3 reads CASSLMGPLPTNEKLFF. Here the CDR3 DNA reads TGTGCCAGCAGCTTAATGGGACCCCTTCCAACTAATGAAAAACTGTTTTTT.

As concerns this clone: Different DNA sequences within this sample yield the same CDR3. V and J are TRBV18 and TRBJ2-2; D might be TRBD2 (6 bases). The CDR3 has 16 residues. The germline CDR1 and CDR2 sequences are KGHSH and LQKENI. The germline V and J ends were trimmed by 3 bases and 5 bases, with 16 bases remaining between them. In nucleotides, the CDR3 is TGTGCCAGCTCACCTTTCAGGGAGGCTGGTACCGGGGAGCTGTTTTTT. It is translated as CASSPFREAGTGELFF.

CDR3 protein: CATTEYSNQPQHF. In DNA, the CDR3 is TGTGCCACGACAGAATATAGCAATCAGCCCCAGCATTTT. This chain uses TRBV19 with TRBJ1-5; tentative D call: TRBD1 (5 bases). The length of the CDR3 is 13 residues. Trimming left V 10 bases short and J 0 bases short, with 10 bases between. Germline V gives CDR1 LNHDA, CDR2 SQIVND (reference sequence).

This clone was seen just once. The rearrangement uses TRBV29-1 and TRBJ2-5; 8 nucleotides align to TRBD1. The CDR3 is made up of 12 amino acids. Germline CDR1 is SQVTM and CDR2 is ANQGSEA. The trim removed 7 bases at V and 2 bases at J, leaving 3 bases unmatched. CDR3 bases: TGCAGCGGAGACAGGGGACAAGAGACCCAGTACTTC. It encodes CSGDRGQETQYF.

This clone was observed a few times. V usage is TRBV30 and J usage is TRBJ1-2; weak D call: TRBD1 (6 bases). Deletions cut 0 bases from V and 7 bases from J, with 15 bases between. The CDR3 runs to 14 residues. Germline values: CDR1 GTSNPN, CDR2 SVGIG (reference sequence). The CDR3, as DNA: TGTGCCTGGAGTGTAGGGGGAAGGTGGGGTGGCTACACCTTC. This sequence encodes CAWSVGGRWGGYTF.

The chain combines TRBV4-2 with TRBJ2-7, with 7 bases lining up with TRBD1. The germline V gene encodes CDR1 LGHNA and CDR2 YNFKEQ. Losses at the gene ends were 5 bases for V and 0 bases for J; bases not matched to a gene: 4. The CDR3 is made up of 14 amino acids. DNA for the CDR3: TGTGCCAGCAGCGCGACAGGGAGCTCCTACGAGCAGTACTTC. Protein: CASSATGSSYEQYF.

The chain combines TRBV5-6 with TRBJ2-1; no definite D call. Germline-derived CDR1 and CDR2 are SGHDT and YYEEEE. The V end lost 0 bases, the J end lost 5 bases, and 9 bases lay between the germline ends. The CDR3 has 14 residues. The CDR3 coding sequence is TGTGCCAGCAGCTTGGACTGGGTAGACAATGAGCAGTTCTTC. This codes for CASSLDWVDNEQFF.

The chain joins TRBV6-6 to TRBJ2-1; D gene ambiguous. Trimming shortened V by 5 bases and J by 9 bases, and 17 bases separated the two germline ends. CDR1 MNHNY and CDR2 SVGAGI come from the germline V gene (reference sequence). There are 14 residues in the CDR3. CDR3 in DNA: TGTGCCAGCAGTCCCCCGGACCGATCGAGTGAGCAGTTCTTC. Its translation: CASSPPDRSSEQFF.